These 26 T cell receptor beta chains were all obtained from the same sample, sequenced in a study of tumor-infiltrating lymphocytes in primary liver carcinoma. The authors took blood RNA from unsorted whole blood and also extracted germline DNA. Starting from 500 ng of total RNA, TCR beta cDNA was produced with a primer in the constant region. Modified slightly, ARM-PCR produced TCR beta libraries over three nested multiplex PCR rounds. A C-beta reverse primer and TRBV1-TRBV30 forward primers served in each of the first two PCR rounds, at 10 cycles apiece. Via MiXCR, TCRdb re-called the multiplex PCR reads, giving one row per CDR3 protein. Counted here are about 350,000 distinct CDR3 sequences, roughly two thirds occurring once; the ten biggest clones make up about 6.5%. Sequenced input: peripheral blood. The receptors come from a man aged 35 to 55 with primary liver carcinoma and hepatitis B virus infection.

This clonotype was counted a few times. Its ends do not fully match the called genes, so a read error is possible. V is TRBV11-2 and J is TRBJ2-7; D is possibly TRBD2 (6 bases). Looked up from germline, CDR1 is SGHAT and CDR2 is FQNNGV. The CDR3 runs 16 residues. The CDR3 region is CAGSIDITSRTLEQYF. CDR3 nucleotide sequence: TGTGCCGGCAGCATAGATATCACTAGCAGAACCCTCGAGCAGTACTTC.

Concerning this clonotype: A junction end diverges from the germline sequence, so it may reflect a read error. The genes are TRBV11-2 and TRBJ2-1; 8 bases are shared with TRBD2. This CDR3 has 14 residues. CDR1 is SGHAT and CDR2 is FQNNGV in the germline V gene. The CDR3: CVSSIERAGAEQFF. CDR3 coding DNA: TGTGTCAGCAGCATAGAGAGAGCGGGAGCTGAGCAGTTCTTC.

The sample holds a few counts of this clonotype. The CDR3 is CASSISATYEQYF. The CDR3, as DNA: TGTGCCAGTAGTATATCGGCCACCTACGAGCAGTACTTC. This chain uses TRBV19 with TRBJ2-7; D not certain. V lost 2 bases and J lost 2, with 7 bases in between. In germline, CDR1 is LNHDA, CDR2 SQIVND (reference sequence). CDR3 size: 13 residues. Full variable domain (rest looked up from reference TRBV19 and TRBJ2-7): DGGITQSPKYLFRKEGQNVTLSCEQNLNHDAMYWYRQDPGQGLRLIYYSQIVNDFQKGDIAEGYSVSREKKESFPLTVTSAQKNPTAFYLCASSISATYEQYFGPGTRLTVT.

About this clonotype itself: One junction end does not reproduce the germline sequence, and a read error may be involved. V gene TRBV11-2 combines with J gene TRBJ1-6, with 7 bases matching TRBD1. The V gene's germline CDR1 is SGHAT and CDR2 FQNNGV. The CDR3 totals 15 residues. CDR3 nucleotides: TGTGCCAGTAGCTTAGTGGGACAGCTGAGTTCACCCCTCCACTTT. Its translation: CASSLVGQLSSPLHF. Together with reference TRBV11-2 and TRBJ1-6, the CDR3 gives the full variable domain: EAGVAQSPRYKIIEKRQSVAFWCNPISGHATLYWYQQILGQGPKLLIQFQNNGVVDDSQLPKDRFSAERLKGVDSTLKIQPAKLEDSAVYLCASSLVGQLSSPLHFGNGTRLTVT.

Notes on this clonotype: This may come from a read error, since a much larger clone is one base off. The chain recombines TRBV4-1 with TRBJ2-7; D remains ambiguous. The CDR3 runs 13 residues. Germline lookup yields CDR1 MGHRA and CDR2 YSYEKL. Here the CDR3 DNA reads TGCGCCAGCAACCAAGGCGGACCCTACGAGCAGTACTTC. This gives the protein CASNQGGPYEQYF.

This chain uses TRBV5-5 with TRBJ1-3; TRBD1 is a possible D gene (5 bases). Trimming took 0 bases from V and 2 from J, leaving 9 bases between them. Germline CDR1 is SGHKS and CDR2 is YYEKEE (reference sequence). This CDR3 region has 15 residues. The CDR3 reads CASSLGGLAGNTIYF. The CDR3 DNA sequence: TGTGCCAGCAGCTTGGGGGGACTCGCTGGAAACACCATATATTTT.

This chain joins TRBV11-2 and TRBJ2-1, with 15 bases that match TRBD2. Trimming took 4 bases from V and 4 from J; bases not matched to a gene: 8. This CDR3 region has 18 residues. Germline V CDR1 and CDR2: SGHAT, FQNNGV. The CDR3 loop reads CASSSLGLAGGAYNEQFF. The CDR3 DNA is TGTGCCAGCAGCTCACTAGGACTAGCGGGAGGGGCATACAATGAGCAGTTCTTC.

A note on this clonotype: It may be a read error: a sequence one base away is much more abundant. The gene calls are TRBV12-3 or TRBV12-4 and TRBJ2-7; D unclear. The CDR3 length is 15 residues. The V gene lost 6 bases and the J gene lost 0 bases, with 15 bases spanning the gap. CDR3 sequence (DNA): TGTGCCAGCAGCCAACGGTACAGATTCTCCTACGAGCAGTACTTC. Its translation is CASSQRYRFSYEQYF.

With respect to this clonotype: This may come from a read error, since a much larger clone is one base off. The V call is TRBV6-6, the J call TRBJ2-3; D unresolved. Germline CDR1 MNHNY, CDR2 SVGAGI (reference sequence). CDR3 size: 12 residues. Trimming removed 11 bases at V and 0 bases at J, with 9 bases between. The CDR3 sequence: CAGRSSTDTQYF. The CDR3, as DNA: TGTGCCGGCCGTTCGAGCACAGATACGCAGTATTTT.

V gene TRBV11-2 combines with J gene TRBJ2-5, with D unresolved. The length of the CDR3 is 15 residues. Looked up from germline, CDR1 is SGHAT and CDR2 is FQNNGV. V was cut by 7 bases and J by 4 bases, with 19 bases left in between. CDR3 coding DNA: TGTGCCAGCAACTCTCGCTGGGATAGATCAGAGACCCAGTACTTC. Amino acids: CASNSRWDRSETQYF.

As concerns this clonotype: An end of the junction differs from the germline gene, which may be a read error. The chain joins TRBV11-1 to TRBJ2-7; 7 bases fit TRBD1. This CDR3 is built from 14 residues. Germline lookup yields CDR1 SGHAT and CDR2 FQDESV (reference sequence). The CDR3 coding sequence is TGTGCCAGCAGCTTACGGCAGGGGGTCTACGATCAGTACTTC. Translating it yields CASSLRQGVYDQYF.

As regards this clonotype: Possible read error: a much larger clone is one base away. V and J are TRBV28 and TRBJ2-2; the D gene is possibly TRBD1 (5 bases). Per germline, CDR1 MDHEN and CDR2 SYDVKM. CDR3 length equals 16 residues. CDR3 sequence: CTSSLGVGENTGELFF. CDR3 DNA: TGTACCAGCAGTTTAGGGGTAGGGGAGAACACCGGGGAGCTGTTTTTT.

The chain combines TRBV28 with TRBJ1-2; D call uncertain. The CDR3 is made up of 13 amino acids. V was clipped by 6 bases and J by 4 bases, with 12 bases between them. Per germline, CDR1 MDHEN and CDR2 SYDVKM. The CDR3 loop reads CASSQTGAYGYTF. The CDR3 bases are TGTGCCAGCAGCCAAACGGGTGCCTATGGCTACACCTTC.

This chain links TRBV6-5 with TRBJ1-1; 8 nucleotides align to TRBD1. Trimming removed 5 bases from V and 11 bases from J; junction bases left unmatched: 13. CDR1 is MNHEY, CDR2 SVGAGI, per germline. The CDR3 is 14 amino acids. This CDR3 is CASSHGQGGWVAFF. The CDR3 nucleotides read TGTGCCAGCAGTCACGGACAGGGTGGTTGGGTGGCTTTCTTT.

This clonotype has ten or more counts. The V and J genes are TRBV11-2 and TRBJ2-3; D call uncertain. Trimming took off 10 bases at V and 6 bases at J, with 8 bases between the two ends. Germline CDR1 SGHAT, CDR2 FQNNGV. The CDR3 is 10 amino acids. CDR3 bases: TGTGCCACTCACGGGGATACGCAGTATTTT. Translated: CATHGDTQYF.

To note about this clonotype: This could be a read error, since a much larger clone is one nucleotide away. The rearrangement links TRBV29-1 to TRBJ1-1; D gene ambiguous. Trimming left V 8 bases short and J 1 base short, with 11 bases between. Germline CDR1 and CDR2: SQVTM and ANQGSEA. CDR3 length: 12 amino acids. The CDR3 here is CSIGFQNTEAFF. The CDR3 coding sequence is TGCAGCATTGGCTTTCAGAACACTGAAGCTTTCTTT.

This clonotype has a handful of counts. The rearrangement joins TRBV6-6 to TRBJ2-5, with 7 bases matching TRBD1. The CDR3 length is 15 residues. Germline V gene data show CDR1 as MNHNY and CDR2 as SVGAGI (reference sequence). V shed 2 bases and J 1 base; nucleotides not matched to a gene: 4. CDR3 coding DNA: TGTGCCAGCAGTTACCTGGGACAGTCCCAAGAGACCCAGTACTTC. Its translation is CASSYLGQSQETQYF.

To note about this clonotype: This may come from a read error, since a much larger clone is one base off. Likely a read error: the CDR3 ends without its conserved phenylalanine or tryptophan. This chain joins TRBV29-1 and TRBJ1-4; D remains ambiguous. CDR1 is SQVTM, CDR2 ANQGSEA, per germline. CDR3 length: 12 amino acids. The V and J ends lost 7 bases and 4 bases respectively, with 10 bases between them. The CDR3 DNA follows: TGCAGCGCCGGACGGGGTAATGAAAAACTGTTTCTT. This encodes CSAGRGNEKLFL.

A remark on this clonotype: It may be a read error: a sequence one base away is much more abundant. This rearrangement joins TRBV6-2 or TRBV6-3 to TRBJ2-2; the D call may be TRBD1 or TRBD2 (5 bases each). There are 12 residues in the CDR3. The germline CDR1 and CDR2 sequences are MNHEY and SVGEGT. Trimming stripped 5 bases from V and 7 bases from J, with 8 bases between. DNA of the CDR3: TGTGCCAGCAGTCGGGGCAACGGGGAGCTGTTTTTT. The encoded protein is CASSRGNGELFF.

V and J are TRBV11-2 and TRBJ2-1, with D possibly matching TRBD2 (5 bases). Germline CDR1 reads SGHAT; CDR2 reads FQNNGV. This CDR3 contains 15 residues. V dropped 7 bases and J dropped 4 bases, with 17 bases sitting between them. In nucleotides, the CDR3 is TGTGCCAGCAACACCCGCTCGGGATTATACAATGAGCAGTTCTTC. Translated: CASNTRSGLYNEQFF.

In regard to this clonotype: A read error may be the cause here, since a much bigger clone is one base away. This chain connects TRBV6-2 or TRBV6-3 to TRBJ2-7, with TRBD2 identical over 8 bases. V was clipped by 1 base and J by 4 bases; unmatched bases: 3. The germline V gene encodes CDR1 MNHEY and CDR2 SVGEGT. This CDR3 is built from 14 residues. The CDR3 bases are TGTGCCAGCAGTTACTTGAGCGGGGGTTACGAGCAGTACTTC. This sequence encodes CASSYLSGGYEQYF.

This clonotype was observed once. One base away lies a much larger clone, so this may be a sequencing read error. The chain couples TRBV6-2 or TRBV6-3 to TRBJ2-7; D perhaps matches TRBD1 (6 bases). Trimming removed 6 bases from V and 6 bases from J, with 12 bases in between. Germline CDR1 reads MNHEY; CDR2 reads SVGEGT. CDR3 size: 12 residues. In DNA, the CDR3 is TGTGCCAGCAGGGTGGGACACCGCGAGCAGTACTTC. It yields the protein CASRVGHREQYF.

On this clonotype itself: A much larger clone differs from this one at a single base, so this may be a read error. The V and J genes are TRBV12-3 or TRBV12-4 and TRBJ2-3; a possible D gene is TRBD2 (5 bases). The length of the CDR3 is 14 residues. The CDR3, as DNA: TGTGCCAGCAGCCTAGCACTTAGCACATATACGCAGTATTTT. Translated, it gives CASSLALSTYTQYF.

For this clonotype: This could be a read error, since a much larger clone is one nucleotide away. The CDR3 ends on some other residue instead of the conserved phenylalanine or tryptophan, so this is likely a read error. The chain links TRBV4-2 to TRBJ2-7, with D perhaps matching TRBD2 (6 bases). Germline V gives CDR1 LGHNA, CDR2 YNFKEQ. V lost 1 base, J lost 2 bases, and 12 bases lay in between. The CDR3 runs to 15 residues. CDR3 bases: TGTGCCAGCAGCCAAGGTCGGGGAGGACCCTACGAGCAGTACTGC. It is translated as CASSQGRGGPYEQYC.

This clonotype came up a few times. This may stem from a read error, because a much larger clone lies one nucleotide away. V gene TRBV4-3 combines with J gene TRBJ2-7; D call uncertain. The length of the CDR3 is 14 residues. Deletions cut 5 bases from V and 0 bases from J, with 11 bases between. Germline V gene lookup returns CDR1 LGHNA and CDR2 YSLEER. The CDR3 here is CASSKEQLSYEQYF. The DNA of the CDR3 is TGCGCCAGCAGCAAGGAACAGCTCTCCTACGAGCAGTACTTC.

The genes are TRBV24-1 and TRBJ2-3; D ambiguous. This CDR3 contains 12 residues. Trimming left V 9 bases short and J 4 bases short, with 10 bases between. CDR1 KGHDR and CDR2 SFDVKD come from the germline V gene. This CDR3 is CATETGSDTQYF. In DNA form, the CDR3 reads TGTGCCACCGAGACCGGGTCAGATACGCAGTATTTT.